Listed below are T cell receptor beta chains from one sample, sequenced in a study of technical replicates of blood from four donors. TCRdb's table, derived via immunoSEQ multiplex PCR, lists solely in-frame clones and lacks some. In the table there are approximately 49,000 clones, around nine tenths of which are singletons. Sequenced input: PBMCs. All receptors come from a human donor in good health. Some clones in this sample may be carry-over from other donors' samples. CDR3s include the opening cysteine and the closing phenylalanine or tryptophan. Each record gives: J gene, clone size, V gene, D gene, CDR3 protein, CDR3 DNA. A D gene is named only where the DNA matches it firmly. Clone sizes are given selectively: once, few, many, or a class where the clone is expanded.

J: TRBJ2-7; size: NA; V: TRBV4-3; D: NA; CDR3: CASSHPPVASEQYF; DNA: TGCGCCAGCAGCCATCCGCCCGTAGCCTCCGAGCAGTACTTC
J: TRBJ1-6; size: NA; V: TRBV7-6; D: NA; CDR3: CASSLHRNGQNSPLHF; DNA: TGTGCCAGCAGCCTACACCGGAATGGACAAAATTCACCCCTCCACTTT
J: TRBJ1-6; size: once; V: TRBV30; D: TRBD1; CDR3: CAWSDGQGHSPLHF; DNA: TGTGCCTGGAGTGACGGACAGGGCCATTCACCCCTCCACTTT
J: TRBJ2-7; size: NA; V: TRBV19; D: TRBD1; CDR3: CASSDRGRDEQYF; DNA: TGTGCCAGCTCCGACAGGGGTCGGGACGAGCAGTACTTC
J: TRBJ1-6; size: NA; V: TRBV7-8; D: NA; CDR3: CASLIDTPGNNSPLHF; DNA: TGTGCCAGCCTCATAGACACCCCAGGAAATAATTCACCCCTCCACTTT
J: TRBJ1-2; size: NA; V: TRBV15; D: TRBD1; CDR3: CATSRADRAQYGYTF; DNA: TGTGCCACCAGCAGGGCAGACAGGGCCCAATATGGCTACACCTTC
J: TRBJ1-2; size: NA; V: TRBV2; D: NA; CDR3: CASSEFAQGLYGYTF; DNA: TGTGCCAGCAGTGAATTTGCACAGGGCCTCTATGGCTACACCTTC
J: TRBJ2-7; size: once; V: TRBV5-5; D: NA; CDR3: CASSSSGRLWEQYF; DNA: TGTGCCAGCAGTTCGAGCGGCCGCCTCTGGGAGCAGTACTTC
J: TRBJ2-1; size: once; V: TRBV4-3; D: NA; CDR3: CASSQGRRLPPDNEQFF; DNA: TGCGCCAGCAGCCAAGGGCGCCGACTGCCGCCAGACAATGAGCAGTTCTTC
J: TRBJ1-6; size: NA; V: TRBV13; D: NA; CDR3: CASSPPVGGARGNSPLHF; DNA: TGTGCCAGCAGCCCACCCGTGGGGGGGGCCCGGGGTAATTCACCCCTCCACTTT
J: TRBJ1-5; size: NA; V: TRBV27; D: TRBD1; CDR3: CASSYRGHSNQPQHF; DNA: TGTGCCAGCAGTTACAGGGGCCATAGCAATCAGCCCCAGCATTTT
J: TRBJ1-1; size: NA; V: TRBV19; D: NA; CDR3: CASSPFEGRTEAFF; DNA: TGTGCCAGTAGTCCATTTGAGGGGAGGACTGAAGCTTTCTTT
J: TRBJ1-4; size: few; V: TRBV5-4; D: TRBD1; CDR3: CASSQMTGKNEKLFF; DNA: TGTGCCAGCAGCCAAATGACAGGGAAAAATGAAAAACTGTTTTTT